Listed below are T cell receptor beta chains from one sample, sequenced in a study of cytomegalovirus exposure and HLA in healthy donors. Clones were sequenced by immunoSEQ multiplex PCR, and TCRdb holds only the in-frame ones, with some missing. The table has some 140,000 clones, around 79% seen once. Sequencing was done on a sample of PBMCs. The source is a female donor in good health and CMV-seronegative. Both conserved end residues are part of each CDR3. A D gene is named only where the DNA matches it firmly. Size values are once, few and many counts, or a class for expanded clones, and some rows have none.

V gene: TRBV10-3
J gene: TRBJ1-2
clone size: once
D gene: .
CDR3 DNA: TGTGCCATCAGTGAGTTCAGGGATGATGGCTACACCTTC
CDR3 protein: CAISEFRDDGYTF

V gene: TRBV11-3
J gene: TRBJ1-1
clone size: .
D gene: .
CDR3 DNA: TGTGCCAGCAGCCCCCGGCCGGGGGGAGGAACTGAAGCTTTCTTT
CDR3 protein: CASSPRPGGGTEAFF

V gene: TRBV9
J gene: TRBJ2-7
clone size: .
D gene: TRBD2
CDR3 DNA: TGTGCCAGCAGCGTAGAGGCTAGCGGTGGGTGGAGCTCCTACGAGCAGTACTTC
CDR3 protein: CASSVEASGGWSSYEQYF

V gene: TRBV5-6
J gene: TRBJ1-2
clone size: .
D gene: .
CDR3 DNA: TGTGCCAGCAGCTTTGGCTTTAAAGGCTACACCTTC
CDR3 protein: CASSFGFKGYTF

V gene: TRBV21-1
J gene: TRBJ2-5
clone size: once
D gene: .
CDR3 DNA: TGTGCCAGTTGTGGGGCTAGACAAGAGACCCAGTACTTC
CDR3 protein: CASCGARQETQYF

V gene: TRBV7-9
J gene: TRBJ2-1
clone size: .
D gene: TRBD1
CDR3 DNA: TGTGCCAGCAGCCCCCCCCATGGGGACAGGATGGGAGATGAGCAGTTCTTC
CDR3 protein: CASSPPHGDRMGDEQFF

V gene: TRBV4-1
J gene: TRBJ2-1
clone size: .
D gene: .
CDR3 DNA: TGCGCCAGCAGCCAGTTGCGGGGAGTTTACAATGAGCAGTTCTTC
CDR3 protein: CASSQLRGVYNEQFF

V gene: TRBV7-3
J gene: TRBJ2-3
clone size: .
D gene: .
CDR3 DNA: TGTGCCAGCAGCTTGGAGGAGGGGACGCAGTATTTT
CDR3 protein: CASSLEEGTQYF

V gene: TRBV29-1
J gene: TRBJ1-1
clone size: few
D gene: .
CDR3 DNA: TGCAGCGTTGGGAGTAGGGAAGCTTTCTTT
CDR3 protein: CSVGSREAFF

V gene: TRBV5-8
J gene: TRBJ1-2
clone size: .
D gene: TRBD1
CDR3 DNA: TGTGCCAGCAGGGGGTGGCCGACAGGGGGCTACACCTTC
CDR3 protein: CASRGWPTGGYTF

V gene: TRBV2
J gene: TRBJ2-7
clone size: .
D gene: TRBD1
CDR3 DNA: TGTGCCAGCAGTGATGCCGGGACAGTCTCCTACGAGCAGTACTTC
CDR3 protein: CASSDAGTVSYEQYF

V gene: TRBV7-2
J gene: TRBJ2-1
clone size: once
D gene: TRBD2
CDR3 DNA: TGTGCCAGCAGCGCCCGCGGGGGGAGCTCCTACAATGAGCAGTTCTTC
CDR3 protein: CASSARGGSSYNEQFF

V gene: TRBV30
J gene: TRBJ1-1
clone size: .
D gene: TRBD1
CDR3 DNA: TGTGCCTGGACCTCAGGGGGCTTCACTGAAGCTTTCTTT
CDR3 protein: CAWTSGGFTEAFF

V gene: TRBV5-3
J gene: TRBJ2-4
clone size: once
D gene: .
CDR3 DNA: TGTGCCAGAAGCCCGGAATTGGACAGACAAAACATTCAGTACTTC
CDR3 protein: CARSPELDRQNIQYF

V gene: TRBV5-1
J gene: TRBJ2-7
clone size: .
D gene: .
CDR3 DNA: TGCGCCAGCAGACCCCCCACGGGTTACGAGCAGTACTTC
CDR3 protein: CASRPPTGYEQYF

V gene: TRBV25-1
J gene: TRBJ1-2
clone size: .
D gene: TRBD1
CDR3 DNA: TGTGCCAGCAGTGAGGGACAGGGATGCGGCTACACCTTC
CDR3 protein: CASSEGQGCGYTF

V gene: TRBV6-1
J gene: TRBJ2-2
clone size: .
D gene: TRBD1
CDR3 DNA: TGTGCCAGCAGAGCAACCAGACAGGGAACCGGGGAGCTGTTTTTT
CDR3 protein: CASRATRQGTGELFF

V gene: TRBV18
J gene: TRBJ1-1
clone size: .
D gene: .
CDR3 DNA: TGTGCCAGCTCACCACCGGCGGGGGGCCTACTCACTGAAGCTTTCTTT
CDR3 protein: CASSPPAGGLLTEAFF

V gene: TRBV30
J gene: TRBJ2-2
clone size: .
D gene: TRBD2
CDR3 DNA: TGTGCCTGGGGGACTAGCGGGAGTTCCGGGGAGCTGTTTTTT
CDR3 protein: CAWGTSGSSGELFF

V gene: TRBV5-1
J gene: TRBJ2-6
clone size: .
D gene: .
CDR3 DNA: TGCGCCAGTGGAAGCGGCGCTGGGGCCAACGTCCTGACTTTC
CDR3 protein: CASGSGAGANVLTF

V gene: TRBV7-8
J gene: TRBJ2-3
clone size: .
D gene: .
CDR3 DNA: TGTGCCAGCAGCCCCCCGAGCACAGATACGCAGTATTTT
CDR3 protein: CASSPPSTDTQYF

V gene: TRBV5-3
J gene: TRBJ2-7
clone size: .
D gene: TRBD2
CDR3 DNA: TGTGCCAGAAGCTTAACAGCGGGAGGGCCCTCCTACGAGCAGTACTTC
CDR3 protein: CARSLTAGGPSYEQYF

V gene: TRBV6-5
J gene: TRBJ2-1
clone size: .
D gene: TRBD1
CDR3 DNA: TGTGCCAGCAGTTATGGGGACAGGTCGTTCTTC
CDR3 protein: CASSYGDRSFF

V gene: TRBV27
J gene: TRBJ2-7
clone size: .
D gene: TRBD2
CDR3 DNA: TGTGCCAGCAGAAAGCGACTAGCGGGAGTCGACGAGCAGTACTTC
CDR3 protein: CASRKRLAGVDEQYF